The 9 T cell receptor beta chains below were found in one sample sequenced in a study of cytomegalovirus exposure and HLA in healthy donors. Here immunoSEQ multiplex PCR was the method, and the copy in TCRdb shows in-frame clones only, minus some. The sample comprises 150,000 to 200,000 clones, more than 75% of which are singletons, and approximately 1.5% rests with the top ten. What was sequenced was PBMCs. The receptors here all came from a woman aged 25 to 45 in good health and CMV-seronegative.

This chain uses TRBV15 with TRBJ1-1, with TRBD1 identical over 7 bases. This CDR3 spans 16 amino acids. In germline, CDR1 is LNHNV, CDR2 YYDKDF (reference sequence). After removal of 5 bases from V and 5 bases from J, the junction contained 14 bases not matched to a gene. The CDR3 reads CATSASTIQGRTEAFF. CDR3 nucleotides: TGTGCCACCAGCGCAAGCACGATACAGGGGCGGACTGAAGCTTTCTTT. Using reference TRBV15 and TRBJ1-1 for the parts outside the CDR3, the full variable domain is DAMVIQNPRYQVTQFGKPVTLSCSQTLNHNVMYWYQQKSSQAPKLLFHYYDKDFNNEADTPDNFQSRRPNTSFCFLDIRSPGLGDTAMYLCATSASTIQGRTEAFFGQGTRLTVV.

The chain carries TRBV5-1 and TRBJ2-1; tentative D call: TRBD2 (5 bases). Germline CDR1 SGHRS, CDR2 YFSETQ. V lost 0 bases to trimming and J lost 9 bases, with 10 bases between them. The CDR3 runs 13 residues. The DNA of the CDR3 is TGCGCCAGCAGCTTGGCCATCGGAGGTGAGCAGTTCTTC. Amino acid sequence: CASSLAIGGEQFF.

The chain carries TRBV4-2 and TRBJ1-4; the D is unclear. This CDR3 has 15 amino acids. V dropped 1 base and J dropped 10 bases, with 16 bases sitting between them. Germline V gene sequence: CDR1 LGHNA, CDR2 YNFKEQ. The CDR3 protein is CASSQGPDGEGKLFF. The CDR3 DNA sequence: TGTGCCAGCAGCCAAGGACCGGACGGAGAGGGAAAACTGTTTTTT.

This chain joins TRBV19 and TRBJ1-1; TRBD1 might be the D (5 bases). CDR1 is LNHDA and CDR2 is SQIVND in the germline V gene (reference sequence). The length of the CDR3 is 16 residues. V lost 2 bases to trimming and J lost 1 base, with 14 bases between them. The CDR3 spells CASSIPQGTRNTEAFF. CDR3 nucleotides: TGTGCCAGTAGTATACCCCAGGGAACGAGGAACACTGAAGCTTTCTTT.

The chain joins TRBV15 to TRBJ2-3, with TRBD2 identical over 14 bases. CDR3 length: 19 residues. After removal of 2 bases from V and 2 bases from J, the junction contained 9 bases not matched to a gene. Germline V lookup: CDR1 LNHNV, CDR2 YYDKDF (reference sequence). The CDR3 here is CATSRKPRTSGGNTDTQYF. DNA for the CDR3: TGTGCCACCAGCAGAAAACCTAGGACTAGCGGGGGGAACACAGATACGCAGTATTTT.

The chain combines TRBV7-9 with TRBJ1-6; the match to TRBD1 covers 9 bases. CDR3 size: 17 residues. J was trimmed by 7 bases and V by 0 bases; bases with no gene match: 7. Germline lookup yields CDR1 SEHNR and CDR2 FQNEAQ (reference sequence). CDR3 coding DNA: TGTGCCAGCAGCTTAGCGGGACAGGGAAGGATCAATTCACCCCTCCACTTT. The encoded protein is CASSLAGQGRINSPLHF.

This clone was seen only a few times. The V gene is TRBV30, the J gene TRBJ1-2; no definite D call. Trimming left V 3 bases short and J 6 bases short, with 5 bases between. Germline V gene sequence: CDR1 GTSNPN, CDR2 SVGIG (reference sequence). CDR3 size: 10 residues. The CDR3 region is CAWSSNGYTF. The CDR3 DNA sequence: TGTGCCTGGAGCAGTAATGGCTACACCTTC.

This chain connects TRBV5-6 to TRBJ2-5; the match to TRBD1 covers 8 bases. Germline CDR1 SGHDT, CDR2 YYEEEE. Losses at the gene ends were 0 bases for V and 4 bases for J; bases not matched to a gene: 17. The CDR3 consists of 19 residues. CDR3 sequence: CASSLGSVGQGIFGETQYF. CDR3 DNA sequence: TGTGCCAGCAGCTTGGGGAGCGTAGGACAGGGTATTTTTGGAGAGACCCAGTACTTC.

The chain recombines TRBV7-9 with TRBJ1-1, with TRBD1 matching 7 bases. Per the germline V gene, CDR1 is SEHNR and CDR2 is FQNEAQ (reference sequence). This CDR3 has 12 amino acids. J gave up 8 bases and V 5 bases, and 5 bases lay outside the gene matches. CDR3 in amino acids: CASSPRQGEAFF. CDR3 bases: TGTGCCAGCAGCCCCAGACAGGGAGAAGCTTTCTTT.